This T cell receptor (beta chain) was captured by sequencing in a study of blood T cell repertoires in COVID-19 (dated by TCRdb to between 2020 and 2021). Concerning the study at large: Samples from collaborators originated in the United States, Italy and Spain and spanned both the acute and convalescent phases of COVID-19. The prospective study material was composed of cDNA or gDNA derived from T cells, B-cell-depleted T cells, or PBMCs. The dataset comprised deeply sampled blood TCRbeta repertoires from subjects exposed to, actively infected with, or recovered from COVID-19. The repertoires were released in a freely available public database meant as a resource for research on the immune response to SARS-CoV-2. Samples were obtained from the ongoing ImmuneRACE study (first 160 participants) and from 1,254 subjects provided by 6 global collaborators. Nearly every sample came with metadata listing a de-identified subject ID, COVID-19 status, age in years and sex. HLA class I and class II types, where available, came from metadata supplied by the sample provider rather than from assay-based typing.

One collaborating source in Seattle enrolled patients while the patients were actively infected and followed the patients over time throughout the course of disease. The collaborating institutions used their own protocols to collect whole blood in K2EDTA tubes. Collaborator samples were shipped for TCRbeta analysis as frozen whole blood, isolated PBMCs, or DNA extracted from either sample type. Summary of the overall study and its limitations: The quantity of clinical and demographic metadata differed by source and by participant and was supplied without curation.

V is clipped by 4 bases and J by 2 bases, and the sequence between their germline boundaries is 12 bases long. The germline V gene yields SGHVS for CDR1 and FQNEAQ for CDR2. Its CDR3 holds 15 amino acids, cysteine through phenylalanine. The retained sequence is limited to the CDR3, 45 bases, with the frame set at the first base. With respect to this clone: It has no known antigen specificity. Base qualities are not at hand, and no much larger clone is one base apart.

TCRbeta CDR3 regions were amplified from genomic DNA using the immunoSEQ Assay, a bias-controlled multiplex PCR. In the original analysis: The number of nucleated cells in each sample was estimated from the amplification of reference gene primers within the assay. To quantify the absolute abundance of each unique TCRbeta CDR3 rearrangement, sequence reads were collapsed and filtered. For each sample, productive Simpson clonality was calculated as the square root of Simpson's diversity index over productive rearrangements. TCRdb took over this immuneACCESS table, retaining in-frame rearrangements with V and J assigned. Such tables are incomplete; in checked studies, under half of the missing clones stem from an unresolved V gene, and the remainder is unexplained. V and J calls plus clone size are reproduced from that table; the DNA served to infer D and trimming. The sample has under 70,000 clones on record, 80% to 90% of them singletons. 40% to 45% of the sample is in the top ten clones.

In this chain, TRBV7-8 is recombined with TRBJ1-5, with the D gene not clear enough to name. This receptor was identified in a woman aged 55 to 70 with COVID-19, enrolled during active disease. Sample: peripheral blood. The DNA sequence reads TGTGCCAGCAGCTCACCGGGAGACCGCAATCAGCCCCAGCATTTT. Its product reads: CASSSPGDRNQPQHF.